Here is one TCR beta chain with its context. Its cognate antigen has yet to be identified. The record has no base qualities; no much larger clone is one base away. The time point label, as the study defines it: cells obtained before transplantation from donor or recipient. CD3+CD4+ and CD3+CD8+ populations were FACS-sorted from unstimulated pre-transplant donor and recipient cells taken from spleen or lymph nodes. This sample was included in a study of graft-versus-host responses after intestinal transplantation (dated by TCRdb to the early 2020s). Some background on the complete study: Multivisceral, liver-intestinal, or isolated intestinal transplants were received by the recipients. Alloreactive clones were identified by sequencing pre-transplant mixed lymphocyte reaction products and comparing them with unstimulated pre-transplant donor and recipient T cells. The cohort enrolled roughly 25 intestinal transplant recipients including one retransplant, and a few patients lacking pretransplant specimens were excluded. Rather than being sequenced by the commercial service, samples from a few later patients were sequenced in-house on an Illumina MiSeq and processed with MiXCR. Every recipient was given anti-thymocyte globulin induction, followed by about 3 years of maintenance tacrolimus and steroids. A peak of at least 4% donor T cells among recipient peripheral blood mononuclear cells was the definition used for donor T cell macrochimerism. After intestinal transplantation, graft-versus-host and host-versus-graft alloreactive T cell clones were followed in the graft, circulation and bone marrow using bulk TCR-beta CDR3 sequencing. General conclusions and limits of the study: GvH clones turned up in recipient bone marrow, with some appearing earlier in ileal mucosa or blood, a pattern consistent with an intestinal mucosal origin. Early after transplant, peak levels of circulating GvH clones were associated with declines in HvG clones. In patients with donor T cell macrochimerism, the allografts had high GvH to HvG T cell clonal ratios. The conclusions were limited by the relatively low number and heterogeneity of the intestinal transplant patients.

CDR1 and CDR2 are read off the germline V gene as MDHEN and SYDVKM. V is pruned by 7 bases and J by 3 bases, leaving 3 bases of the junction without a gene match. Including cysteine and phenylalanine, the CDR3 has 12 amino acids. The entry retains the CDR3 DNA only, 36 bases that are in frame from base 1. Libraries came from the immunoSEQ multiplex PCR assay. For most patients, genomic DNA was isolated with the Qiagen DNeasy Blood and Tissue Kit and sent frozen to Adaptive Biotechnologies for TCR sequencing. High-throughput TCR-beta CDR3 sequencing of genomic DNA from most patients was performed by Adaptive Biotechnologies. Concerning the study's data processing: Adaptive's ImmunoSEQ software supplied the TCR sequencing data for about 18 patients, while MiXCR and VDJtools were used to process three other patients. To correct CD4 versus CD8 sorting errors, sequences present in both subsets at a frequency ratio below 5:1 were removed. Because the origin of CDR3 nucleotide sequences shared between donor and recipient could not be assigned, those sequences were removed. To be classed as alloreactive, a clone needed at least 2-fold expansion over unstimulated cells and a minimum CFSE-low frequency of 0.002% (template counts) or 0.001% (read counts). Clones were considered mappable if detected in sequenced pre-transplant spleen, lymph node, or MLR CFSE-low populations of the donor or recipient. The cumulative frequency of alloreactive clones was calculated as a percentage of all sequences, weighted by copy number. TCRdb took over this immuneACCESS table, retaining in-frame rearrangements with V and J assigned. Such tables are incomplete; in checked studies, under half of the missing clones stem from an unresolved V gene, and the remainder is unexplained. V and J calls and clone size follow that table, whereas D and trimming were derived from the DNA. Here the sample has 100,000 or so clones; roughly 87% occur a single time. Clones ranked in the top ten supply 0.95% of the sample.

The material was unstimulated CD4+ T cells sorted from spleen or lymph node cells, obtained before transplant. Rearrangement joined TRBV28 to TRBJ2-7; 7 bases in the middle match TRBD1. The sequence was obtained from a human donor who was the organ donor for an intestinal transplant. The bases read TGTGCCAGCACGGACAGGTACTACGAGCAGTACTTC. Its translation is CASTDRYYEQYF. Outside the CDR3, residues come from the reference TRBV28 and TRBJ2-7 proteins, so the full variable domain is: DVKVTQSSRYLVKRTGEKVFLECVQDMDHENMFWYRQDPGLGLRLIYFSYDVKMKEKGDIPEGYSVSREKKERFSLILESASTNQTSMYLCASTDRYYEQYFGPGTRLTVT.